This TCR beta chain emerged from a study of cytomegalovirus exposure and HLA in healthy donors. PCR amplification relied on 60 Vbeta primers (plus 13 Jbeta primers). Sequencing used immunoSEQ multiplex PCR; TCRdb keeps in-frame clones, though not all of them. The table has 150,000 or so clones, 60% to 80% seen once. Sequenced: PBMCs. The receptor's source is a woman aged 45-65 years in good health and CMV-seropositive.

The DNA of the CDR3 is TGCGCCAGCAGCCAGACTGGGGTCGGGAGGCAAGAGACCCAGTACTTC. Translated, it gives CASSQTGVGRQETQYF. This chain links TRBV4-1 with TRBJ2-5; 7 bases are a match to TRBD2. The CDR3 has 16 amino acids. Germline CDR1 and CDR2: MGHRA and YSYEKL. The ends lost 3 bases at V and 2 bases at J; junction bases unmatched: 9.